The 3 T cell receptor beta chains listed next were all sequenced from one sample in a study of spatial heterogeneity in lung cancer. Time point in this sample: sample taken at primary tumor resection. Overall study results and limits: Counts of expanded intratumoral alpha and beta TCRs tracked tumor mutation counts.

From the 5' RACE reads, TCRdb called clonotypes with MiXCR, one entry per CDR3 protein. The table lists around 13,000 distinct CDR3 sequences, over 6.5% of them singletons, with roughly 3% in the top ten. These TCRs are of unknown antigen specificity. The sample here was lung tumor tissue, taken at surgery. The receptor source for this set is a female donor with early-stage non-small cell lung cancer.

The sample holds many counts of this clonotype. The DNA for the CDR3 is TGCAGTGCTATTTCGGCTACTAGCGGGACCAACTACGAGCAGTACTTC. This codes for CSAISATSGTNYEQYF. This chain links TRBV20-1 with TRBJ2-7; 10 bases are a match to TRBD2. After removal of 4 bases from V and 3 bases from J, the junction contained 12 bases not matched to a gene. This CDR3 region has 16 residues. The germline V gene has CDR1 DFQATT and CDR2 SNEGSKA (reference sequence).

The genes are TRBV12-3 or TRBV12-4 and TRBJ2-4; TRBD2 matches at 8 bases. CDR3 length equals 15 residues. After removal of 5 bases from V and 9 bases from J, the junction contained 12 bases not matched to a gene. CDR3 region: CASSQTAGTRGIQYF. The CDR3 DNA follows: TGTGCCAGCAGTCAAACTGCCGGGACTAGGGGCATTCAGTACTTC.

In its sample, this clonotype was seen many times. The chain has TRBV7-9 and TRBJ2-5; TRBD1 matches 10 bases. Trimming removed 5 bases from V and 3 bases from J; junction bases left unmatched: 3. Germline values: CDR1 SEHNR, CDR2 FQNEAQ (reference sequence). The CDR3 is 14 residues long. CDR3 sequence (DNA): TGTGCCAGCAGCCTAGGACAGGGGGAAGAGACCCAGTACTTC. This translates into CASSLGQGEETQYF.